The 23 T cell receptor beta chains below come from one sample, sequenced in a study of human T cells and chemical hapten exposure. As to time point: patch test 1, 2 weeks after DPC sensitization. The treatment denotes: therapeutic diphenylcyclopropenone sensitization with weekly scalp DPC. TCRdb reprocessed the RACE reads with MiXCR, giving one entry per CDR3 protein. The sample holds about 80,000 distinct CDR3 sequences, about 8% seen once. Sequences were derived from whole blood, sampled in connection with sensitization to the hapten diphenylcyclopropenone (DPC). These receptors originate from a woman aged 25-40 years with alopecia areata. Some clones in this sample may be carry-over from other donors' samples.

The chain couples TRBV5-1 to TRBJ2-7; 7 nucleotides line up with TRBD1. With V trimmed by 4 bases and J by 2 bases, 6 bases remained unmatched. Germline CDR1 reads SGHRS; CDR2 reads YFSETQ. The CDR3 length is 14 residues. The DNA of the CDR3 is TGCGCCAGCAGCATCTCCGGGACAGCCTACGAGCAGTACTTC. It is translated as CASSISGTAYEQYF. Full variable domain (outside the CDR3, taken from reference TRBV5-1 and TRBJ2-7): KAGVTQTPRYLIKTRGQQVTLSCSPISGHRSVSWYQQTPGQGLQFLFEYFSETQRNKGNFPGRFSGRQFSNSRSEMNVSTLELGDSALYLCASSISGTAYEQYFGPGTRLTVT.

This clonotype was picked up a small number of times. The chain combines TRBV11-2 with TRBJ1-2; D is ambiguous. Between the trimmed V and J ends, which lost 1 base and 8 bases, there was a span of 17 bases. CDR1 and CDR2 from the germline V gene are SGHAT and FQNNGV. This CDR3 comprises 15 residues. The CDR3 is CASSLGHKAASGYTF. The DNA for the CDR3 is TGTGCCAGCAGCTTAGGTCATAAGGCGGCGTCAGGCTACACCTTC.

This clonotype was observed once. A read error may explain this, as a much larger clone is one base away. This chain connects TRBV5-1 to TRBJ2-3; 7 nucleotides match TRBD1. The CDR3 extends over 13 amino acids. The germline CDR1 and CDR2 sequences are SGHRS and YFSETQ. In DNA, the CDR3 is TGCGCCATCAGCCCCGGCAGGGGGGATACGCAGTATTTT. Its translation: CAISPGRGDTQYF.

This clonotype was found many times. The rearrangement links TRBV9 to TRBJ1-2; 10 bases agree with TRBD1. The CDR3 is 15 residues long. Per germline, CDR1 SGDLS and CDR2 YYNGEE. J lost 4 bases, V lost 4 bases, and 7 bases had no gene match. Written as DNA, the CDR3 is TGTGCCAGCAGCCCCCGGGACAGGGGTGTCTATGGCTACACCTTC. Translated: CASSPRDRGVYGYTF.

Ten or more counts support this clonotype. This chain links TRBV9 with TRBJ2-3; D gene uncertain. Trimming cost V 0 bases and J 2 bases, with 13 bases left between them. The CDR3 totals 16 residues. The germline V gene encodes CDR1 SGDLS and CDR2 YYNGEE. The CDR3 sequence: CASSVGAHLYTDTQYF. The CDR3 DNA is TGTGCCAGCAGCGTAGGGGCGCACCTATACACAGATACGCAGTATTTT.

A few counts support this clonotype. The V call is TRBV2, the J call TRBJ1-6, with D possibly being TRBD1 (6 bases). This CDR3 has 15 residues. Germline V gives CDR1 SNHLY, CDR2 FYNNEI. The germline V and J ends were trimmed by 7 bases and 10 bases, with 20 bases remaining between them. DNA of the CDR3: TGTGCCAGCATTCCCGGAGCGGGGGCAAACTCACCCCTCCACTTT. This translates into CASIPGAGANSPLHF.

This clonotype has at least ten counts. CDR3 amino acids: CASSLFETGGHGYTF. DNA for the CDR3: TGTGCCAGCAGTTTATTTGAGACAGGGGGCCATGGCTACACCTTC. This rearrangement joins TRBV12-3 or TRBV12-4 to TRBJ1-2; 10 bases are a match to TRBD1. With V trimmed by 2 bases and J by 6 bases, 6 bases remained unmatched. CDR3 length equals 15 residues.

Of note for this clonotype: Being one base from a much bigger clone, this may be a read error. This sequence joins TRBV6-1 and TRBJ2-1, with 10 bases identical to TRBD1. The germline V gene encodes CDR1 MNHNS and CDR2 SASEGT. The CDR3 loop spans 15 amino acids. With 6 bases clipped from V and 10 bases from J, the junction kept 12 bases outside the gene matches. CDR3 nucleotides: TGTGCCAGCAGACAGTTGGGACAGGGGTTTGGGGAGCAGTTCTTC. Translating it yields CASRQLGQGFGEQFF.

The CDR3 bases are TGCAGCGTCGGACAGGGGAGGGAAAAACTGTTTTTT. Translation gives CSVGQGREKLFF. This chain uses TRBV29-1 with TRBJ1-4; 9 nucleotides align to TRBD1. This CDR3 comprises 12 residues. The V and J ends lost 6 bases and 8 bases, in that order; junction bases with no gene match: 4. Looked up from germline, CDR1 is SQVTM and CDR2 is ANQGSEA. Filled out from reference TRBV29-1 and TRBJ1-4, the complete variable domain reads SAVISQKPSRDICQRGTSLTIQCQVDSQVTMMFWYRQQPGQSLTLIATANQGSEATYESGFVIDKFPISRPNLTFSTLTVSNMSPEDSSIYLCSVGQGREKLFFGSGTQLSVL.

Ten or more counts support this clonotype. The chain combines TRBV7-8 with TRBJ2-3; no definite D call. The CDR3 is 14 residues long. CDR1 is SGHVS and CDR2 is FQNEAQ in the germline V gene. V was shortened by 0 bases and J by 1 base, with 5 bases between the two germline ends. CDR3 sequence reads: CASSLAPGTDTQYF. Written as DNA, the CDR3 is TGTGCCAGCAGCTTAGCCCCGGGCACAGATACGCAGTATTTT.

This clonotype has a count of ten or more. The gene calls are TRBV20-1 and TRBJ2-5; 10 bases align to TRBD2. This CDR3 contains 15 residues. Per the germline V gene, CDR1 is DFQATT and CDR2 is SNEGSKA (reference sequence). V lost 3 bases and J lost 5; bases outside the gene matches: 9. The CDR3 sequence: CSASPSGGWGETQYF. The CDR3 coding sequence is TGCAGTGCTAGCCCTAGCGGGGGCTGGGGGGAGACCCAGTACTTC.

This clonotype was observed a handful of times. The V gene is TRBV7-8, the J gene TRBJ1-1; D unresolved. This CDR3 comprises 14 residues. Deletions cut 2 bases from V and 5 bases from J, with 12 bases between. Germline V gene lookup returns CDR1 SGHVS and CDR2 FQNEAQ. In DNA, the CDR3 is TGTGCCAGCAGCTTATTCCTCCGGGAAACTGAAGCTTTCTTT. This gives the protein CASSLFLRETEAFF.

The genes are TRBV18 and TRBJ1-1; D remains ambiguous. Looked up from germline, CDR1 is KGHSH and CDR2 is LQKENI. V dropped 0 bases and J dropped 0 bases, with 8 bases sitting between them. The CDR3 covers 15 residues. Here the CDR3 DNA reads TGTGCCAGCTCACCACCCATAGGACTGAACACTGAAGCTTTCTTT. Translating gives CASSPPIGLNTEAFF.

The CDR3 loop is CATSRDYGSGGVNYGYTF. The DNA of the CDR3 is TGTGCCACCAGCAGAGACTATGGGTCGGGGGGGGTGAACTATGGCTACACCTTC. The chain carries TRBV15 and TRBJ1-2; possibly TRBD1 for D (5 bases). V lost 0 bases to trimming and J lost 2 bases, with 19 bases between them. The CDR3 has 18 amino acids. Germline loops: CDR1 LNHNV, CDR2 YYDKDF (reference sequence).

This clonotype was detected a few times. The chain carries TRBV19 and TRBJ2-3; D tentatively reads TRBD1 or TRBD2 (6 bases each). There are 16 residues in the CDR3. Germline V gene lookup returns CDR1 LNHDA and CDR2 SQIVND (reference sequence). V shed 3 bases and J shed 3 bases, with 16 bases lying between them. This CDR3 reads CASSMSGGRGTDTQYF. The CDR3 region has the DNA TGTGCCAGTAGTATGAGTGGGGGGCGAGGAACAGATACGCAGTATTTT.

To note about this clonotype: Possible read error: a much larger clone is one base away. The chain has TRBV6-5 and TRBJ1-2; 9 bases line up with TRBD1. Per germline, CDR1 MNHEY and CDR2 SVGAGI. The CDR3 is made up of 14 amino acids. This chain's CDR3 is CASSRGTGKYGYNF. CDR3 nucleotide sequence: TGTGCCAGCAGTCGTGGGACAGGGAAATATGGCTACAACTTC.

The J gene is TRBJ1-4, the V gene TRBV20-1; D ambiguous. CDR1 is DFQATT and CDR2 is SNEGSKA in the germline V gene (reference sequence). This CDR3 is 13 amino acids long. V lost 2 bases and J lost 8, with 12 bases in between. As DNA, the CDR3 is TGCAGTGCTAGACGCACCCAGAAAGAAAAACTGTTTTTT. Its translation: CSARRTQKEKLFF.

This clonotype was observed at least ten times. The J gene is TRBJ2-3, the V gene TRBV11-2; 7 bases map to TRBD2. This CDR3 contains 14 residues. Trimming took 5 bases from V and 6 from J; bases not matched to a gene: 8. Germline values: CDR1 SGHAT, CDR2 FQNNGV. In nucleotides, the CDR3 is TGTGCCAGCAGCCCCGGACTAGATATCGATACGCAGTATTTT. Protein: CASSPGLDIDTQYF.

This clonotype was seen only a few times. V and J are TRBV7-9 and TRBJ1-1, with 9 positions matching TRBD1. The germline V gene encodes CDR1 SEHNR and CDR2 FQNEAQ (reference sequence). This CDR3 is built from 15 residues. V gave up 6 bases and J gave up 5 bases; unmatched junction bases: 10. The CDR3 DNA is TGTGCCAGCAGTTACCAACAGGGGGCAGGGACTGAAGCTTTCTTT. Amino acid sequence: CASSYQQGAGTEAFF.

This rearrangement joins TRBV7-2 to TRBJ1-5; 8 nucleotides align to TRBD1. CDR3 length: 15 residues. The germline gives CDR1 SGHTA, CDR2 FQGNSA. V lost 5 bases and J lost 6; bases outside the gene matches: 9. In nucleotides, the CDR3 is TGTGCCAGCAGCCCAGACAGGGGAGGCGGTCAGCCCCAGCATTTT. This codes for CASSPDRGGGQPQHF.

As concerns this clonotype: A read error may be the cause here, since a much bigger clone is one base away. This chain connects TRBV12-3 or TRBV12-4 to TRBJ2-5, with a tentative D call TRBD2 (6 bases). Trimming took 7 bases from V and 0 from J, leaving 9 bases between them. The CDR3 is made up of 13 amino acids. The CDR3 loop reads CASNGGNQETQYF. CDR3 sequence (DNA): TGTGCCAGCAACGGAGGGAACCAAGAGACCCAGTACTTC.

This chain links TRBV5-6 with TRBJ2-3; 10 bases map to TRBD2. Trimming cost V 0 bases and J 5 bases; bases outside gene matches: 6. This CDR3 comprises 16 residues. Germline assignment: CDR1 SGHDT and CDR2 YYEEEE. DNA for the CDR3: TGTGCCAGCAGCTTGGAAGCGGGGGGGCTTGGAGATACGCAGTATTTT. Translation gives CASSLEAGGLGDTQYF.

The sample holds a few counts of this clonotype. V is TRBV10-1 and J is TRBJ2-3; the match to TRBD1 covers 12 bases. From germline, CDR1 is WNHNN and CDR2 SYGVQD (reference sequence). With 0 bases clipped from V and 4 bases from J, the junction kept 11 bases outside the gene matches. The CDR3 has 19 residues. This chain's CDR3 is CASSESLGQGAQKADTQYF. CDR3 DNA: TGCGCCAGCAGTGAGTCTTTGGGACAGGGGGCGCAGAAGGCAGATACGCAGTATTTT.